These T cell receptor beta chains were read from a single sample in a study of cytomegalovirus exposure and HLA in healthy donors. The assay was immunoSEQ multiplex PCR, and TCRdb's table has in-frame clones only and misses some. This table holds approximately 210,000 clones, approximately 79% found once. Specimen: PBMCs. All receptors come from a girl under 18 in good health and CMV-seropositive. The CDR3 runs from the conserved cysteine through the conserved F or W. D genes are given only for firm matches. Size is omitted from some rows. Given values are once, few, many or a class for expanded clones.

TRBV7-8	few	TRBD2	TRBJ2-1	CASSTYRLAGYNEQFF	TGTGCCAGCAGCACATACCGACTAGCCGGTTACAATGAGCAGTTCTTC
TRBV9	NA	TRBD2	TRBJ2-3	CASSVETSGSTDTQYF	TGTGCCAGCAGCGTAGAGACTAGCGGGAGCACAGATACGCAGTATTTT
TRBV4-3	NA	TRBD2	TRBJ2-7	CASSQGTSREQYF	TGCGCCAGCAGCCAAGGGACTAGCCGAGAGCAGTACTTC
TRBV5-1	NA	NA	TRBJ1-2	CASSPGERFRYGYTF	TGCGCCAGCAGCCCGGGGGAGAGGTTTCGGTATGGCTACACCTTC
TRBV4-2	NA	TRBD2	TRBJ2-1	CASSQDSGGRYNEQFF	TGTGCCAGCAGCCAAGATTCGGGGGGGCGATACAATGAGCAGTTCTTC
TRBV5-1	NA	TRBD1	TRBJ2-3	CASSVGQGAQTDTQYF	TGCGCCAGCAGCGTCGGACAGGGGGCGCAGACAGATACGCAGTATTTT
TRBV30	NA	NA	TRBJ2-2	CAWSVRWAGHRGELFF	TGTGCCTGGAGTGTAAGGTGGGCCGGACACCGGGGGGAGCTGTTTTTT
TRBV19	NA	TRBD1	TRBJ1-2	CASGQGSYGYTF	TGTGCCAGCGGACAGGGATCGTATGGCTACACCTTC
TRBV7-2	NA	NA	TRBJ2-5	CASSSGPLLPAETQYF	TGTGCCAGCAGCAGCGGGCCCCTCCTCCCCGCGGAGACCCAGTACTTC
TRBV5-1	NA	NA	TRBJ2-1	CASSRGSSGNEQFF	TGCGCCAGCAGCAGAGGTAGCTCCGGCAATGAGCAGTTCTTC
TRBV7-6	NA	NA	TRBJ1-1	CASSLPGREAFF	TGTGCCAGCAGCTTACCCGGCAGGGAAGCTTTCTTT
TRBV4-3	NA	NA	TRBJ2-2	CASRPGLHWVGELFF	TGCGCCAGCAGACCGGGACTCCATTGGGTCGGGGAGCTGTTTTTT
TRBV10-1	few	NA	TRBJ2-5	CASIELDYQETQYF	TGCGCCAGCATCGAACTAGACTACCAAGAGACCCAGTACTTC
TRBV6-5	once	TRBD2	TRBJ2-1	CASSYSNRGGADEQFF	TGTGCCAGCAGTTACTCGAATCGCGGGGGGGCGGATGAGCAGTTCTTC
TRBV7-2	NA	TRBD2	TRBJ2-4	CASSFSGGPNIQYF	TGTGCCAGCAGCTTTAGCGGGGGTCCAAACATTCAGTACTTC
TRBV7-5	NA	NA	TRBJ2-7	CARSVNRDRDHEQYF	TGTGCCAGAAGCGTAAACCGGGACAGGGACCACGAGCAGTACTTC
TRBV19	NA	NA	TRBJ2-5	CASSPTRVGETQYF	TGTGCCAGTAGTCCCACCAGGGTAGGAGAGACCCAGTACTTC
TRBV9	NA	TRBD1	TRBJ1-1	CASSGTGENTEAFF	TGTGCCAGCAGCGGGACAGGGGAGAACACTGAAGCTTTCTTT
TRBV7-8	NA	NA	TRBJ2-7	CASSARLGPRNEQYF	TGTGCCAGCAGCGCAAGACTAGGGCCCCGAAACGAGCAGTACTTC
TRBV5-4	NA	NA	TRBJ2-4	CASSLAGVENIQYF	TGTGCCAGCAGCTTGGCCGGGGTAGAAAACATTCAGTACTTC
TRBV9	once	NA	TRBJ1-2	CASSAANYGYTF	TGTGCCAGCAGCGCCGCTAACTATGGCTACACCTTC
TRBV7-2	once	TRBD2	TRBJ2-1	CASSPGAGPNEQFF	TGTGCCAGCAGCCCAGGAGCGGGGCCCAATGAGCAGTTCTTC
TRBV4-1	NA	NA	TRBJ1-4	CASSPTQRGLEKLFF	TGCGCCAGCAGCCCCACGCAGAGAGGGCTTGAAAAACTGTTTTTT
TRBV29-1	NA	TRBD1	TRBJ2-2	CSGTTGSSVNTGELFF	TGCAGCGGAACGACAGGGTCAAGTGTTAACACCGGGGAGCTGTTTTTT
TRBV7-9	NA	NA	TRBJ1-4	CASSLGGHEKLFF	TGTGCCAGCAGCTTAGGGGGCCATGAAAAACTGTTTTTT
TRBV10-1	NA	TRBD1	TRBJ2-1	CASSPFDRGVDEQFF	TGCGCCAGCAGCCCCTTTGACAGGGGGGTTGATGAGCAGTTCTTC
TRBV29-1	NA	TRBD2	TRBJ2-2	CSVLRGTSSTGELFF	TGCAGCGTTCTCAGGGGGACTAGCTCGACCGGGGAGCTGTTTTTT
TRBV19	once	TRBD1	TRBJ2-7	CASSIGQGTYEQYF	TGTGCCAGTAGTATAGGACAGGGAACCTACGAGCAGTACTTC
TRBV18	NA	NA	TRBJ2-7	CASSPRAVQAYEQYF	TGTGCCAGCTCACCACGGGCAGTTCAAGCCTACGAGCAGTACTTC
TRBV9	few	TRBD1	TRBJ1-4	CASSPSPGRGQRANEKLFF	TGTGCCAGCAGCCCTAGCCCCGGAAGGGGGCAGAGGGCTAATGAAAAACTGTTTTTT
TRBV10-3	NA	TRBD2	TRBJ2-6	CAISVSGGARGANVLTF	TGTGCCATCAGCGTTAGCGGGGGGGCTCGTGGGGCCAACGTCCTGACTTTC
TRBV9	NA	NA	TRBJ2-2	CASSVGQTNTGELLF	TGTGCCAGCAGCGTAGGACAAACTAACACCGGGGAGCTGCTTTTT
TRBV27	NA	NA	TRBJ1-6	CASSLTDSPLHF	TGTGCCAGCAGTTTAACAGATTCACCCCTCCACTTT
TRBV29-1	few	NA	TRBJ2-3	CSVEEGGGSTDTQYF	TGCAGCGTTGAAGAGGGTGGCGGGAGCACAGATACGCAGTATTTT
TRBV20-1	once	NA	TRBJ2-7	CSARRGADTYF	TGCAGTGCTAGGCGCGGGGCCGATACCTACTTC
TRBV5-1	NA	TRBD2	TRBJ2-1	CASSLEAGGNNEQFF	TGCGCCAGCAGCTTGGAAGCGGGGGGTAACAATGAGCAGTTCTTC
TRBV27	NA	NA	TRBJ2-7	CASSLSRAYEQYF	TGTGCCAGCAGTTTATCGAGGGCGTACGAGCAGTACTTC
TRBV4-1	NA	TRBD1	TRBJ2-7	CASSPGQGLSSYEQYF	TGCGCCAGCAGCCCCGGACAGGGTCTGAGCTCCTACGAGCAGTACTTC